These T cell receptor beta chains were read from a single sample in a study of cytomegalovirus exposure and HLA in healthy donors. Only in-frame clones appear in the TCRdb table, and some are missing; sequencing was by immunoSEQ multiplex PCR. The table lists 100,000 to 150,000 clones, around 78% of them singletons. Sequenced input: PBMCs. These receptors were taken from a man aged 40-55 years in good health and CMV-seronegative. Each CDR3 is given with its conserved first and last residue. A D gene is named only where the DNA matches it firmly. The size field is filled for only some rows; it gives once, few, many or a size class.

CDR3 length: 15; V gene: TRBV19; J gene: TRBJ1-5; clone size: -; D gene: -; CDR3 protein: CASSIRDISNQPQHF; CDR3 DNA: TGTGCCAGTAGTATCCGGGACATCAGCAATCAGCCCCAGCATTTT
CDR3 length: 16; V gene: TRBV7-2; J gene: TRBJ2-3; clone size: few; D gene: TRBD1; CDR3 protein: CASSLQGTGGPDTQYF; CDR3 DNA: TGTGCCAGCAGCTTACAGGGGACAGGGGGCCCAGATACGCAGTATTTT
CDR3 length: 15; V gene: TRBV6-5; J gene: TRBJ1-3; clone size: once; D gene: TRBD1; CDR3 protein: CASSPDRGEGNTIYF; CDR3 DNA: TGTGCCAGCAGCCCCGACAGGGGAGAAGGAAACACCATATATTTT
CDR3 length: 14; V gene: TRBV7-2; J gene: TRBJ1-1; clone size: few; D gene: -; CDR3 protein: CASSLRRMNTEAFF; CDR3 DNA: TGTGCCAGCAGCTTACGGCGGATGAACACTGAAGCTTTCTTT
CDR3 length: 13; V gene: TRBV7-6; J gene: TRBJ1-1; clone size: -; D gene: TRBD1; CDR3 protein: CASSSPGQTEAFF; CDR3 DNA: TGTGCCAGCAGTTCTCCGGGACAGACTGAAGCTTTCTTT
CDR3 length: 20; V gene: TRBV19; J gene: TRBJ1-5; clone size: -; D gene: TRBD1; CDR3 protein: CAGWTGSQQFTPPKGQPQHF; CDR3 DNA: TGTGCCGGTTGGACAGGGTCCCAACAGTTTACTCCGCCCAAGGGCCAGCCCCAGCATTTT
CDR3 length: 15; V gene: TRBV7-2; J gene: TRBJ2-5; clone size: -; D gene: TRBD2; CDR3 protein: CASSLATSGQETQYF; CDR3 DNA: TGTGCCAGCAGCTTGGCGACTAGCGGCCAAGAGACCCAGTACTTC
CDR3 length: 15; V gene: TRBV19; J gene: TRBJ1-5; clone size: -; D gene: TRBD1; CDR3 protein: CASSNGQGRDQPQHF; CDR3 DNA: TGTGCCAGTAGTAACGGACAGGGAAGGGATCAGCCCCAGCATTTT
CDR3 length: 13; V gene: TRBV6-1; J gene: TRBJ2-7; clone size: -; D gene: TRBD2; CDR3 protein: CASRGGLAGEQYF; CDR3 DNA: TGTGCCAGCAGGGGAGGGCTAGCGGGCGAGCAGTACTTC
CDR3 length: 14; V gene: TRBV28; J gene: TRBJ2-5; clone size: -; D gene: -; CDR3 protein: CASSPPRERETQYF; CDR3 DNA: TGTGCCAGCAGTCCCCCTCGGGAAAGGGAGACCCAGTACTTC
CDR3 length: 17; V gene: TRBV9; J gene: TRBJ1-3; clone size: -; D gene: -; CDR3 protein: CASSPYLRSTTGNTIYF; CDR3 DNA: TGTGCCAGCAGCCCATACCTCCGAAGTACAACTGGAAACACCATATATTTT
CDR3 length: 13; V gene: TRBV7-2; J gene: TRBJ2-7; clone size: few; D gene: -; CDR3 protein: CASSQVRHYEQYF; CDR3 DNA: TGTGCCAGCAGCCAGGTCCGACATTACGAGCAGTACTTC
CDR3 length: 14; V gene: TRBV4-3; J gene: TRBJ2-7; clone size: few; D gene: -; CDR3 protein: CASSQGYPSYEQYF; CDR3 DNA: TGCGCCAGCAGCCAAGGGTACCCCAGCTACGAGCAGTACTTC
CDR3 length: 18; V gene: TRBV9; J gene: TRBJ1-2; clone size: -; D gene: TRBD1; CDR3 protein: CASSVDARGRGYAYGYTF; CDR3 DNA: TGTGCCAGCAGCGTAGATGCGAGGGGGCGAGGATATGCCTATGGCTACACCTTC
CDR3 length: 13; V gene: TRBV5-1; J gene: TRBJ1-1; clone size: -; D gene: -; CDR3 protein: CASSIGMNTEAFF; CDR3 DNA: TGCGCCAGCAGTATCGGTATGAACACTGAAGCTTTCTTT
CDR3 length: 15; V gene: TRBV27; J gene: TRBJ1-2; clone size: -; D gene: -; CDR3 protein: CASSFLRVGNYGYTF; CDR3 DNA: TGTGCCAGCAGTTTCCTCAGGGTAGGGAACTATGGCTACACCTTC
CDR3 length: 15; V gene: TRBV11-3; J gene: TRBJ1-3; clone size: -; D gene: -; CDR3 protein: CASNQRTLSGNTIYF; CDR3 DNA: TGTGCCAGCAACCAGAGGACACTCTCTGGAAACACCATATATTTT
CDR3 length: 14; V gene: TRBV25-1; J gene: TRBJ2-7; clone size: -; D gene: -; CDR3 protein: CASSVEANSYEQYF; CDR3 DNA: TGTGCCAGCAGTGTTGAGGCAAACTCCTACGAGCAGTACTTC
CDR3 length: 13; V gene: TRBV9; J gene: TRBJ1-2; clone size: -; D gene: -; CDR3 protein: CASSVGTGDGYTF; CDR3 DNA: TGTGCCAGCAGCGTCGGTACAGGAGACGGCTACACCTTC
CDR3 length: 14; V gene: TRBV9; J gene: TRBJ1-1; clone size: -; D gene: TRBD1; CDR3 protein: CASSVRPGGPEAFF; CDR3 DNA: TGTGCCAGCAGCGTACGGCCAGGGGGCCCTGAAGCTTTCTTT
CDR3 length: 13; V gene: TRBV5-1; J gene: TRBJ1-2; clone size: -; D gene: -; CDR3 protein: CASRVEMNYGYTF; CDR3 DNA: TGCGCCAGCAGGGTTGAGATGAACTATGGCTACACCTTC
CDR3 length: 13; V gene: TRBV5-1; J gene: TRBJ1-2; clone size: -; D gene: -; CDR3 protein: CASSLGSNYGYTF; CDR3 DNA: TGCGCCAGCAGCTTAGGGAGTAACTATGGCTACACCTTC
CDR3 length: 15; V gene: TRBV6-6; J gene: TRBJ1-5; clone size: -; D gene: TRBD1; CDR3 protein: CASSYGTGGFEPQHF; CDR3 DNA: TGTGCCAGCAGTTACGGGACAGGGGGCTTTGAGCCCCAGCATTTT
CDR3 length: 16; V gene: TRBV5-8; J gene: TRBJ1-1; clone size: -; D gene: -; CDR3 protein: CASPERTVRMNTEAFF; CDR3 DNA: TGTGCCAGCCCCGAAAGGACAGTCCGGATGAACACTGAAGCTTTCTTT
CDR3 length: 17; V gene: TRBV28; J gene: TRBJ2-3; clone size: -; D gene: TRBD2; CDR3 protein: CASSSLSTSGDTDTQYF; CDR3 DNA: TGTGCCAGCAGTTCTTTGTCGACTAGCGGGGACACAGATACGCAGTATTTT
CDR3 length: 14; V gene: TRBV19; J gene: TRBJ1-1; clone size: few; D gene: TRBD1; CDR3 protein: CASSPSSGGTEAFF; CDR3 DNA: TGTGCCAGTAGCCCTTCGTCAGGGGGCACTGAAGCTTTCTTT
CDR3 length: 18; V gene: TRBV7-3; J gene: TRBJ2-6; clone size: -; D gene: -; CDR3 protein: CASSLLGDPDGGANVLTF; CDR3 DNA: TGTGCCAGCAGCTTACTTGGAGATCCCGATGGAGGGGCCAACGTCCTGACTTTC
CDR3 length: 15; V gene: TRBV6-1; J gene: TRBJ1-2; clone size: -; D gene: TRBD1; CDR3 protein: CASSPGGALPYGYTF; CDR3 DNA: TGTGCCAGCAGTCCAGGGGGCGCACTACCTTATGGCTACACCTTC
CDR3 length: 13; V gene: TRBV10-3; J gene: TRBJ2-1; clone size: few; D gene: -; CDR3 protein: CAITPDDNNEQFF; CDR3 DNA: TGTGCCATCACTCCAGATGATAACAATGAGCAGTTCTTC
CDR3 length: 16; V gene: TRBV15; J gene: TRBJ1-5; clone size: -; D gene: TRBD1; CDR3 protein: CATSSRTGGLRQPQHF; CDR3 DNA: TGTGCCACCAGCAGCAGGACAGGGGGGCTCAGACAGCCCCAGCATTTT
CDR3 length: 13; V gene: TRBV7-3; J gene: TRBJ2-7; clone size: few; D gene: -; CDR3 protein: CASSRDNGREQYF; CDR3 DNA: TGTGCCAGCAGCCGGGACAACGGAAGAGAGCAGTACTTC
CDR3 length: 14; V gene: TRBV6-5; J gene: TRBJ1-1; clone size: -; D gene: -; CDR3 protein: CASRDRQLNTEAFF; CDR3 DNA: TGTGCCAGCAGAGATAGACAGCTGAACACTGAAGCTTTCTTT
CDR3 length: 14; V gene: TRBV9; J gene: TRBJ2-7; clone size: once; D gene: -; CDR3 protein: CASSVVPGRDEQYF; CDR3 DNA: TGTGCCAGCAGCGTAGTACCGGGTCGAGACGAGCAGTACTTC
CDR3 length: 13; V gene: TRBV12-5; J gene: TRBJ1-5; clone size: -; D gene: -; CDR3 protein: CASGRHSNQPQHF; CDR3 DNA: TGTGCTAGTGGACGGCACAGTAATCAGCCCCAGCATTTT
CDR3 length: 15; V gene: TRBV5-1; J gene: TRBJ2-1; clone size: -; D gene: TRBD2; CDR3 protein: CASSLVGGGTNEQFF; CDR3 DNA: TGCGCCAGCAGCTTGGTCGGCGGGGGGACAAATGAGCAGTTCTTC
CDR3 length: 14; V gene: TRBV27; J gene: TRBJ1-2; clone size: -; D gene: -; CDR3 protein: CASSFVPGSYGYTF; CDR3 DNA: TGTGCCAGCAGTTTTGTTCCGGGTTCCTATGGCTACACCTTC
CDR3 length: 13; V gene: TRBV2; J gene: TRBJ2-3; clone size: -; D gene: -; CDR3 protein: CASSPDSADTQYF; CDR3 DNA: TGTGCCAGCAGTCCGGACTCAGCAGATACGCAGTATTTT
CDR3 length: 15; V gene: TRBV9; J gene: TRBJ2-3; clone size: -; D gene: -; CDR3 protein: CASSVVGRGTDTQYF; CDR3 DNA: TGTGCCAGCAGCGTAGTTGGCAGGGGCACAGATACGCAGTATTTT
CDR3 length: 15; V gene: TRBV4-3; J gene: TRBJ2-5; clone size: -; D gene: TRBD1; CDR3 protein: CASSQVRGTEETQYF; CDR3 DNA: TGCGCCAGCAGCCAAGTAAGAGGGACAGAAGAGACCCAGTACTTC
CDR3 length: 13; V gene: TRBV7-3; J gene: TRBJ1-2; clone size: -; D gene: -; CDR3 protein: CASSKGTSDGYTF; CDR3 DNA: TGTGCCAGCAGTAAGGGGACATCCGATGGCTACACCTTC
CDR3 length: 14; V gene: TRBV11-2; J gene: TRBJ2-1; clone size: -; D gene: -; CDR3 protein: CASSPRPLRHEQFF; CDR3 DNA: TGTGCCAGCAGCCCTCGGCCCCTGAGGCATGAGCAGTTCTTC
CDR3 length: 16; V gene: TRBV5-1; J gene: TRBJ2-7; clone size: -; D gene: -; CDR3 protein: CASSLDLAGGPYEQYF; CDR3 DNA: TGCGCCAGCAGCTTGGACTTGGCAGGGGGGCCCTACGAGCAGTACTTC
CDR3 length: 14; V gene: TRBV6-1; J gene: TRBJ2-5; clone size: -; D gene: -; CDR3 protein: CASNTGGPQETQYF; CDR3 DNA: TGTGCCAGCAATACCGGTGGGCCCCAAGAGACCCAGTACTTC
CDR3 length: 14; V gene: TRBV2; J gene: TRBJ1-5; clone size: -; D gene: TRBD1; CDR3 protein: CASSEGQGEQPQHF; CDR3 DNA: TGTGCCAGCAGTGAGGGGCAGGGGGAACAGCCCCAGCATTTT
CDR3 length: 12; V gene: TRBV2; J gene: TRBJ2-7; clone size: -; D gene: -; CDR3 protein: CASSLRVDEQYF; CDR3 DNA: TGTGCCAGCAGCCTCAGGGTTGACGAGCAGTACTTC
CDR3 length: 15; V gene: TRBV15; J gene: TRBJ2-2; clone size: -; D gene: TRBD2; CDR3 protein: CATSDTGGNTGELFF; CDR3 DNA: TGTGCCACCAGCGACACGGGGGGGAACACCGGGGAGCTGTTTTTT
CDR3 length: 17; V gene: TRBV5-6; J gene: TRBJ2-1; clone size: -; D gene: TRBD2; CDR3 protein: CASSLVLAGGMGDEQFF; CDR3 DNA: TGTGCCAGCAGCTTGGTACTAGCGGGGGGGATGGGCGATGAGCAGTTCTTC
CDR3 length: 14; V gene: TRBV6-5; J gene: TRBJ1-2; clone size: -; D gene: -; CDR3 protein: CASSQRTAKSGYTF; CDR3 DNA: TGTGCCAGCAGCCAGCGGACAGCGAAGAGTGGCTACACCTTC
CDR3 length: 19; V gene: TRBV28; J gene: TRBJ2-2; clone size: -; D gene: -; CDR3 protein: CASSSFGGGADTRSGELFF; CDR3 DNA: TGTGCCAGCAGCAGTTTTGGTGGGGGGGCGGACACACGGTCGGGGGAGCTGTTTTTT
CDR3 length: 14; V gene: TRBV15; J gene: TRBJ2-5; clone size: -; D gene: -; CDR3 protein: CATSRDRGQETQYF; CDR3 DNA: TGTGCCACCAGCAGAGATCGGGGGCAAGAGACCCAGTACTTC
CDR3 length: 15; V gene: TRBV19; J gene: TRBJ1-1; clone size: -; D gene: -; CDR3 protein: CASSIEEGTNTEAFF; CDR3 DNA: TGTGCCAGTAGTATAGAGGAGGGGACGAACACTGAAGCTTTCTTT
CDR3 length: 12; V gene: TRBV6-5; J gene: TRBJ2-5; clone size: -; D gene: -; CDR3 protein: CASRSQGETQYF; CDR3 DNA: TGTGCCAGTCGGTCGCAGGGAGAGACCCAGTACTTC
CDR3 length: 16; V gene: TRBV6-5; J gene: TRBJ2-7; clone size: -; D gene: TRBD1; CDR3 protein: CASSYSGGQAPYEQYF; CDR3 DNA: TGTGCCAGCAGTTACTCGGGTGGACAGGCCCCGTACGAGCAGTACTTC
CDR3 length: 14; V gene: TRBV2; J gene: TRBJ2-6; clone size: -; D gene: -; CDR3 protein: CASSQYSGANGLTF; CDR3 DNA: TGTGCCAGCAGTCAATACTCTGGGGCCAACGGCCTGACTTTC
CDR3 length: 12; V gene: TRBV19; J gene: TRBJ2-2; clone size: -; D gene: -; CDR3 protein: CASEGGTGEPFF; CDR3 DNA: TGTGCCAGTGAGGGGGGGACCGGGGAGCCGTTTTTT
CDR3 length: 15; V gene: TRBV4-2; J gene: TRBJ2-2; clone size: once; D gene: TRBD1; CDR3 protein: CASSTGGADTGELFF; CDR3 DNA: TGTGCCAGCAGTACAGGGGGCGCAGACACCGGGGAGCTGTTTTTT
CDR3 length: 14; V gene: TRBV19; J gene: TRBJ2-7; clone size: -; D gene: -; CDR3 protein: CASSLFAGIYEQYF; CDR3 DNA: TGTGCCAGTAGTCTCTTCGCAGGGATCTACGAGCAGTACTTC